These T cell receptor beta chains were read from a single sample in a study of blood T cell repertoires in COVID-19. Produced via immunoSEQ multiplex PCR; TCRdb's table is partial and in-frame only. Among approximately 150,000 clones, about 86% were seen once, and the ten largest hold 7% to 10%. The sequenced sample was peripheral blood. These receptors were taken from a woman in her sixties or seventies with acute or convalescent COVID-19. Each CDR3 is given with its conserved first and last residue. D genes are given only for firm matches. Where a row states a size, it is once, few, many or the class of an expanded clone; other rows omit it.

V	size	D	J	CDR3	DNA
TRBV5-1	few	TRBD2	TRBJ2-2	CASSSPGLLSPNTGELFF	TGCGCCAGCAGCTCCCCGGGACTACTCTCGCCGAACACCGGGGAGCTGTTTTTT
TRBV28	.	TRBD2	TRBJ2-3	CASSLTASGGLSTDTQYF	TGTGCCAGCAGTTTAACGGCTAGCGGGGGGCTTAGCACAGATACGCAGTATTTT
TRBV6-1	.	.	TRBJ2-2	CASSEARETGELFF	TGTGCCAGCAGTGAAGCCAGGGAAACCGGGGAGCTGTTTTTT
TRBV18	.	.	TRBJ2-5	CASSVKGQETQYF	TGTGCCAGCTCCGTAAAGGGGCAAGAGACCCAGTACTTC
TRBV6-5	.	TRBD1	TRBJ2-5	CASWGRGSEAQYF	TGTGCCAGCTGGGGCAGGGGGAGCGAAGCCCAGTACTTC
TRBV12-5	.	.	TRBJ1-6	CASSRPGEYSPLHF	TGTGCTAGTAGTCGGCCAGGGGAGTATTCACCCCTCCACTTT
TRBV3-1/TRBV3-2	.	TRBD1	TRBJ2-5	CASMPTGGAETQYF	TGTGCCAGCATGCCGACAGGGGGCGCTGAGACCCAGTACTTC
TRBV9	.	.	TRBJ2-5	CASTPGVTRRETQYF	TGTGCCAGCACCCCAGGGGTGACTCGGAGGGAGACCCAGTACTTC
TRBV23-1	.	TRBD2	TRBJ2-5	CASSQSRWGLAGGWRETQYF	TGCGCCAGCAGTCAATCTAGATGGGGACTAGCGGGGGGCTGGCGCGAGACCCAGTACTTC
TRBV5-1	once	.	TRBJ2-3	CASSLAGVNTDTQYF	TGCGCCAGCAGCTTGGCCGGGGTAAACACAGATACGCAGTATTTT
TRBV5-4	.	.	TRBJ2-5	CASSLAAGAKETQYF	TGTGCCAGCAGCTTGGCCGCAGGGGCAAAAGAGACCCAGTACTTC
TRBV27	.	.	TRBJ2-7	CASSLIRQKGVIVYEQYF	TGTGCCAGCAGTTTAATTCGGCAAAAGGGGGTGATAGTCTACGAGCAGTACTTC
TRBV11-3	.	.	TRBJ1-1	CASSTSGIGLGTDTEAFF	TGTGCCAGCAGCACCAGTGGTATAGGCCTGGGCACGGACACTGAAGCTTTCTTT
TRBV6-2/TRBV6-3	.	TRBD1	TRBJ1-2	CASSPTGVGYTF	TGTGCCAGCAGTCCGACAGGGGTTGGCTACACCTTC
TRBV19	.	.	TRBJ1-4	CASSTIREGEKLFF	TGTGCCAGTAGTACCATCCGTGAGGGCGAAAAACTGTTTTTT
TRBV4-1	.	.	TRBJ1-5	CASPGRKTSNQPQHF	TGCGCCAGCCCGGGGAGAAAGACTAGCAATCAGCCCCAGCATTTT
TRBV7-4	.	TRBD2	TRBJ2-3	CASSLRGLAGATTDTQYF	TGTGCCAGCAGCTTACGGGGACTAGCGGGGGCCACCACAGATACGCAGTATTTT
TRBV9	.	.	TRBJ2-5	CASSVGQRETQYF	TGTGCCAGCAGCGTCGGACAGCGAGAGACCCAGTACTTC
TRBV28	once	TRBD1	TRBJ2-5	CASSSNRGSGQETQYF	TGTGCCAGCAGTTCCAACAGGGGATCAGGCCAAGAGACCCAGTACTTC
TRBV7-2	.	.	TRBJ1-2	CASSPRGNYGYTF	TGTGCCAGCAGCCCTCGGGGGAACTATGGCTACACCTTC
TRBV10-3	.	TRBD1	TRBJ1-1	CAIRGTANTEAFF	TGTGCCATTCGGGGGACAGCGAACACTGAAGCTTTCTTT
TRBV5-6	.	TRBD1	TRBJ1-1	CASSHMTGTEAFF	TGTGCCAGCAGCCACATGACAGGGACTGAAGCTTTCTTT
TRBV5-1	.	.	TRBJ2-5	CASSLAGLPQETQYF	TGCGCCAGCAGCTTGGCGGGACTGCCTCAAGAGACCCAGTACTTC
TRBV28	.	.	TRBJ1-2	CASTVMAGIYGYTF	TGTGCCAGCACCGTCATGGCCGGGATTTATGGCTACACCTTC
TRBV6-5	.	.	TRBJ2-7	CASSRGGESEQYF	TGTGCCAGCAGTAGGGGGGGGGAGAGCGAGCAGTACTTC
TRBV2	few	TRBD1	TRBJ1-1	CASSASRGLTEAFF	TGTGCCAGCAGTGCCTCCAGGGGGCTTACTGAAGCTTTCTTT
TRBV30	.	.	TRBJ2-3	CAWSVSADTDTQYF	TGTGCCTGGAGTGTATCAGCGGACACAGATACGCAGTATTTT
TRBV4-1	.	.	TRBJ1-2	CASSQEASGASYGYTF	TGCGCCAGCAGCCAAGAGGCGTCAGGGGCCTCCTATGGCTACACCTTC
TRBV10-3	.	TRBD2	TRBJ2-3	CAISQLAGANTDTQYF	TGTGCCATCAGCCAACTAGCGGGGGCGAACACAGATACGCAGTATTTT
TRBV11-3	.	.	TRBJ1-2	CASSQGLSSGYGYTF	TGTGCCAGCAGCCAAGGCCTGAGCTCGGGCTATGGCTACACCTTC
TRBV3-1/TRBV3-2	once	TRBD2	TRBJ2-7	CASSSPGLGAYEQYF	TGTGCCAGCAGCTCGCCGGGACTAGGGGCCTACGAGCAGTACTTC
TRBV5-4	.	.	TRBJ2-7	CASSSRGSSYEQYF	TGTGCCAGCAGCTCTCGGGGGAGCTCCTACGAGCAGTACTTC
TRBV14	.	TRBD1	TRBJ1-6	CASSPGQGPSPLHF	TGTGCCAGCAGTCCGGGACAGGGCCCTTCACCCCTCCACTTT
TRBV28	.	.	TRBJ2-3	CATRAPGTDTQYF	TGTGCCACCCGAGCCCCGGGCACAGATACGCAGTATTTT
TRBV7-8	.	TRBD1	TRBJ2-1	CASSRGQGSNEQFF	TGTGCCAGCAGCCGAGGACAGGGGAGCAATGAGCAGTTCTTC
TRBV5-4	few	TRBD2	TRBJ2-2	CASSLALGGAVGELFF	TGTGCCAGCAGCTTGGCGCTCGGGGGGGCTGTCGGGGAGCTGTTTTTT
TRBV29-1	.	.	TRBJ2-2	CSVRGGTANTGELFF	TGCAGCGTTCGGGGCGGGACTGCGAACACCGGGGAGCTGTTTTTT
TRBV12-3/TRBV12-4	.	.	TRBJ1-5	CASSWEQGTPQHF	TGTGCCAGCAGTTGGGAACAGGGAACACCCCAGCATTTT
TRBV12-5	.	TRBD1	TRBJ1-2	CASGLWQGVGGYTF	TGTGCTAGTGGTTTGTGGCAGGGGGTAGGAGGCTACACCTTC
TRBV18	.	TRBD1	TRBJ1-6	CASSNLGQHNSPLHF	TGTGCCAGCTCTAATCTGGGACAGCATAATTCACCCCTCCACTTT
TRBV28	.	.	TRBJ1-1	CASIQANTEAFF	TGTGCCAGCATACAGGCAAACACTGAAGCTTTCTTT
TRBV14	once	TRBD1	TRBJ1-4	CASSRPGQGNEKLFF	TGTGCCAGCAGCCGACCGGGACAGGGTAATGAAAAACTGTTTTTT
TRBV4-3	.	.	TRBJ1-2	CASSHQLQGQNYGYTF	TGCGCCAGCAGCCACCAACTCCAGGGACAAAACTATGGCTACACCTTC